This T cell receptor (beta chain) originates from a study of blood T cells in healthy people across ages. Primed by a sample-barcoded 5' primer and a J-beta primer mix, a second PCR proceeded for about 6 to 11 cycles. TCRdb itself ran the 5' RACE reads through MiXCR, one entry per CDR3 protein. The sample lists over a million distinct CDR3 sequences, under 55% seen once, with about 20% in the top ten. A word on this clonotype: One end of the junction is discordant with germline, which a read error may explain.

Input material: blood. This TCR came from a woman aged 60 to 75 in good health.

CDR3 sequence (DNA): TGTGCCAGCAGTATGGGACAGGGATGGGTGGCAGATACGCAGTGTTTT. Translation gives CASSMGQGWVADTQCF. V and J are TRBV6-6 and TRBJ2-3, with 9 positions matching TRBD1. Germline V gene sequence: CDR1 MNHNY, CDR2 SVGAGI (reference sequence). CDR3 length equals 16 residues.